The source of this T cell receptor (beta chain) is a study of Ad26.COV2.S vaccination and SARS-CoV-2 variants. The protocol was immunoSEQ multiplex PCR, while the TCRdb copy is restricted to in-frame clones and leaves out a portion. The table lists around 170,000 clones, about 83% of them singletons. Germline V gives CDR1 LNHDA, CDR2 SQIVND (reference sequence). The length of the CDR3 is 13 residues. Trimming removed 1 base from V and 7 bases from J, with 10 bases in between. This material consisted of peripheral blood, taken after recovery from COVID-19. V usage is TRBV19 and J usage is TRBJ1-1; no definite D call. This receptor was taken from a human donor who had recovered from COVID-19. This chain's CDR3 is CASSIGKGLEAFF. DNA of the CDR3: TGTGCCAGTAGTATAGGGAAAGGGCTTGAAGCTTTCTTT. Full variable domain (remainder filled in from reference TRBV19 and TRBJ1-1): DGGITQSPKYLFRKEGQNVTLSCEQNLNHDAMYWYRQDPGQGLRLIYYSQIVNDFQKGDIAEGYSVSREKKESFPLTVTSAQKNPTAFYLCASSIGKGLEAFFGQGTRLTVV.